These 27 T cell receptor beta chains were sequenced from one sample in a study of sequential checkpoint blockade in melanoma. Method: immunoSEQ multiplex PCR; TCRdb's copy keeps in-frame clones and lacks some. The data hold 10,000 to 15,000 clones, with over 20% observed a single time. As to treatment: randomized to nivolumab then ipilimumab (arm A) or the reverse (arm B). The sequencing used tumor tissue (inferred from file names), collected from a patient given nivolumab and ipilimumab in sequence. The receptor source for this set is a human donor with melanoma.

The chain uses TRBV30 and TRBJ2-7; 7 nucleotides match TRBD2. CDR1 is GTSNPN and CDR2 is SVGIG in the germline V gene (reference sequence). This CDR3 is 16 amino acids long. Trimming took 1 base from V and 0 from J; bases not matched to a gene: 9. CDR3 nucleotide sequence: TGTGCCTGGAGTGGTGCGACCGGGAGGTACTCCTACGAGCAGTACTTC. Translated: CAWSGATGRYSYEQYF.

This clone has only a few counts. The chain uses TRBV6-8 and TRBJ2-3, with 11 nucleotides matching TRBD2. Trimming removed 0 bases from V and 3 bases from J; junction bases left unmatched: 11. CDR1 is MNHGY, CDR2 SAAAGT, per germline. The CDR3 contains 19 residues. The CDR3 DNA sequence: TGTGCCAGCAGTTACTCGATACTCACTAGCGGGGGATTAACAGATACGCAGTATTTT. Its translation: CASSYSILTSGGLTDTQYF.

J is TRBJ1-2 and V is TRBV29-1; D is possibly TRBD1 (6 bases). Germline V CDR1 and CDR2: SQVTM, ANQGSEA. Trimming shortened V by 1 base and J by 3 bases, and 21 bases separated the two germline ends. There are 17 residues in the CDR3. The CDR3 loop is CSVEGSGQRSDDYGYTF. CDR3 sequence (DNA): TGCAGCGTTGAAGGCTCCGGACAGCGTTCAGACGACTATGGCTACACCTTC.

The sample holds a few counts of this clone. Germline is not matched at one junction end, which may reflect a read error. The genes are TRBV6-8 and TRBJ2-6, with 9 bases fitting TRBD1. CDR1 MNHGY and CDR2 SAAAGT come from the germline V gene. The CDR3 is 16 residues long. Here the CDR3 DNA reads TGTGCCATCAGTGTGGACAGGGGCTCTGGGGCCAACGTCCTGACTTTC. It is translated as CAISVDRGSGANVLTF.

This clone was recorded many times. The V call is TRBV11-3, the J call TRBJ1-1; TRBD1 matches at 9 bases. J lost 6 bases, V lost 5 bases, and 7 bases had no gene match. CDR3 length: 14 residues. Germline assignment: CDR1 SGHNT and CDR2 YENEEA. This CDR3 is CASSQAGQGAEAFF. As DNA, the CDR3 is TGTGCCAGCAGCCAAGCGGGACAGGGAGCTGAAGCTTTCTTT.

In its sample, this clone ranks as medium-sized. The chain carries TRBV18 and TRBJ2-2; no firm D call. CDR1 KGHSH and CDR2 LQKENI come from the germline V gene. This CDR3 comprises 16 residues. Between the trimmed V and J ends, which lost 1 base and 4 bases, there was a span of 13 bases. The CDR3 loop is CASSPQRKKSTGELFF. The CDR3 DNA reads as TGTGCCAGCTCACCACAGAGGAAGAAGTCCACCGGGGAGCTGTTTTTT.

In its sample, this clone was seen a few times. The J gene is TRBJ2-2, the V gene TRBV29-1; 11 positions match TRBD2. This CDR3 is 15 amino acids long. The V gene's germline CDR1 is SQVTM and CDR2 ANQGSEA. After removal of 6 bases from V and 1 base from J, the junction contained 4 bases not matched to a gene. The CDR3 sequence is CSVVLAGGNTGELFF. CDR3 sequence (DNA): TGCAGCGTGGTGCTAGCGGGAGGGAACACCGGGGAGCTGTTTTTT.

This clone was seen only a few times. This chain uses TRBV12-5 with TRBJ1-2; no firm D call. Germline V gene sequence: CDR1 LGHNT, CDR2 FRNRAP. The CDR3 is 11 amino acids. This CDR3 reads CATPGNYGYTF. The CDR3 DNA reads as TGTGCCACCCCCGGGAACTATGGCTACACCTTC.

The chain combines TRBV18 with TRBJ1-1, with unresolved D. Germline CDR1 and CDR2: KGHSH and LQKENI. The CDR3 sequence is 14 residues long. Trimming removed 0 bases from V and 3 bases from J, with 8 bases in between. CDR3 region: CASSPPMGDTEAFF. CDR3 sequence (DNA): TGTGCCAGCTCACCACCCATGGGTGACACTGAAGCTTTCTTT. Based on the CDR3 plus reference TRBV18 and TRBJ1-1, the full variable domain is NAGVMQNPRHLVRRRGQEARLRCSPMKGHSHVYWYRQLPEEGLKFMVYLQKENIIDESGMPKERFSAEFPKEGPSILRIQQVVRGDSAAYFCASSPPMGDTEAFFGQGTRLTVV.

This clone was seen ten or more times. V and J are TRBV11-3 and TRBJ1-6; D is perhaps TRBD1 (5 bases). Germline V gene lookup returns CDR1 SGHNT and CDR2 YENEEA. V was pared by 1 base and J by 7 bases, with 8 bases between. The CDR3 has 14 residues. DNA for the CDR3: TGTGCCAGCAGCTTAGGGCAGGGAAATTCACCCCTCCACTTT. Translated: CASSLGQGNSPLHF. The complete variable domain, with remaining parts taken from reference TRBV11-3 and TRBJ1-6, reads EAGVVQSPRYKIIEKKQPVAFWCNPISGHNTLYWYLQNLGQGPELLIRYENEEAVDDSQLPKDRFSAERLKGVDSTLKIQPAELGDSAVYLCASSLGQGNSPLHFGNGTRLTVT.

The genes are TRBV18 and TRBJ1-1, with TRBD1 identical over 9 bases. The germline V gene encodes CDR1 KGHSH and CDR2 LQKENI. The CDR3 loop spans 14 amino acids. V was clipped by 4 bases and J by 3 bases; unmatched bases: 3. CDR3: CASSQTGGYTEAFF. The CDR3 nucleotides are TGTGCCAGCTCACAGACAGGGGGGTACACTGAAGCTTTCTTT.

A remark on this clone: At one boundary the junction diverges from the germline segment, which might be a read error. The chain has TRBV14 and TRBJ1-1, with TRBD1 matching 12 bases. Germline V gene data show CDR1 as SGHDN and CDR2 as FVKESK. CDR3 length equals 17 residues. The CDR3 nucleotides are TGTGCCAGCAGTCAAGGCTGGGGGACAGGGGGCAGGACTGAAGCTTTCTTT. It yields the protein CASSQGWGTGGRTEAFF.

This clone was seen a few times. This rearrangement joins TRBV15 to TRBJ2-7; D is possibly TRBD2 (6 bases). V lost 3 bases and J lost 5, with 14 bases in between. Germline V gene sequence: CDR1 LNHNV, CDR2 YYDKDF (reference sequence). CDR3 length: 14 amino acids. The CDR3 DNA follows: TGTGCCACCAGCAGGGTTGGAGGGATCAACGAGCAGTACTTC. This sequence encodes CATSRVGGINEQYF.

The J gene is TRBJ1-4, the V gene TRBV28; D is unresolved. V was clipped by 1 base and J by 0 bases, with 6 bases between them. This CDR3 contains 15 residues. Germline CDR1 and CDR2: MDHEN and SYDVKM. In DNA, the CDR3 is TGTGCCAGCAGTTTATCGGTTGCAACTAATGAAAAACTGTTTTTT. Protein product: CASSLSVATNEKLFF.

This clone was seen repeatedly, ten times or more. The chain joins TRBV11-3 to TRBJ2-3, with D perhaps matching TRBD1 (5 bases). Germline V lookup: CDR1 SGHNT, CDR2 YENEEA. The CDR3 runs 19 residues. The V end was cut by 5 bases, the J end by 7 bases, with 31 bases between. For the CDR3, the DNA is TGTGCCAGCAGCCTTTCTCTTACGACGGCAGGAGAAAGGGGAAATACGCAGTATTTT. Translating it yields CASSLSLTTAGERGNTQYF.

This clone was detected many times. This chain uses TRBV7-1 with TRBJ2-2; D might be TRBD2 (6 bases). TRBV7-1 is an ORF; its function is uncertain. V lost 5 bases, J lost 5 bases, and 9 bases lay in between. CDR3 length equals 13 residues. For the CDR3, the DNA is TGTGCCAGCAGCCTAGGGAGGACCGGGGAGCTGTTTTTT. Translation: CASSLGRTGELFF.

The chain links TRBV19 to TRBJ2-5; D unresolved. The V gene's germline CDR1 is LNHDA and CDR2 SQIVND (reference sequence). The V end lost 7 bases, the J end lost 0 bases, and 18 bases lay between the germline ends. The CDR3 sequence is 16 residues long. The CDR3 spells CASTRRSDSYQETQYF. CDR3 in DNA: TGTGCCAGTACCCGCCGGAGTGATTCGTACCAAGAGACCCAGTACTTC.

The sample holds many counts of this clone. The chain recombines TRBV6-8 with TRBJ1-1, with a weak D call TRBD1 (6 bases). This CDR3 has 16 residues. Germline V gene sequence: CDR1 MNHGY, CDR2 SAAAGT. The V and J ends lost 4 bases and 4 bases respectively, with 19 bases between them. The CDR3 sequence is CASSFPVAGVGTEAFF. The CDR3 DNA reads TGTGCCAGCAGTTTCCCGGTGGCAGGGGTAGGCACTGAAGCTTTCTTT.

This sequence joins TRBV10-2 and TRBJ2-1, with TRBD2 identical over 9 bases. V dropped 0 bases and J dropped 3; count of bases not matched to a gene: 3. Germline CDR1 reads WSHSY; CDR2 reads SAAADI. CDR3 length equals 16 residues. CDR3 protein: CASSESVAGVYNEQFF. The DNA for the CDR3 is TGCGCCAGCAGTGAGTCCGTAGCGGGGGTCTACAATGAGCAGTTCTTC.

The chain recombines TRBV9 with TRBJ2-3, with 7 bases matching TRBD1. CDR3 length: 15 residues. The germline V gene has CDR1 SGDLS and CDR2 YYNGEE. V lost 4 bases, J lost 1 base, and 6 bases stayed unmatched. The CDR3 DNA reads as TGTGCCAGCAGCCCGGGACAGCCCCGCACAGATACGCAGTATTTT. Amino acid sequence: CASSPGQPRTDTQYF. Full variable domain (rest looked up from reference TRBV9 and TRBJ2-3): DSGVTQTPKHLITATGQRVTLRCSPRSGDLSVYWYQQSLDQGLQFLIQYYNGEERAKGNILERFSAQQFPDLHSELNLSSLELGDSALYFCASSPGQPRTDTQYFGPGTRLTVL.

The chain employs TRBV10-1 and TRBJ1-1, with D uncertain. V was pared by 6 bases and J by 7 bases, with 9 bases between. Germline CDR1 is WNHNN and CDR2 is SYGVQD (reference sequence). This CDR3 is 11 amino acids long. The CDR3 region has the DNA TGCGCCAGCAGGGGATCGGATGAAGCTTTCTTT. It is translated as CASRGSDEAFF.

This clone was observed a few times. The chain has TRBV14 and TRBJ1-1; D call uncertain. This CDR3 has 14 amino acids. V was shortened by 1 base and J by 1 base, with 7 bases between the two germline ends. Germline-derived CDR1 and CDR2 are SGHDN and FVKESK. CDR3 residues: CASSQVWGNTEAFF. The CDR3 DNA is TGTGCCAGCAGCCAAGTATGGGGGAACACTGAAGCTTTCTTT.

The rearrangement uses TRBV30 and TRBJ2-1, with D maybe TRBD2 (6 bases). CDR3 size: 15 residues. CDR1 is GTSNPN and CDR2 is SVGIG in the germline V gene (reference sequence). The chain's CDR3 is CAGVRAGNHGSEQFF. CDR3 bases: TGTGCGGGGGTGCGAGCGGGCAACCACGGGAGTGAGCAGTTCTTC.

This clone was detected only a few times. The chain uses TRBV18 and TRBJ2-7; no reliable D call. V was clipped by 0 bases and J by 3 bases, with 9 bases between them. The germline V gene has CDR1 KGHSH and CDR2 LQKENI. This CDR3 spans 14 amino acids. The DNA for the CDR3 is TGTGCCAGCTCACCACCGAGTCAGCTCTACGAGCAGTACTTC. Translated: CASSPPSQLYEQYF.

This clone turned up a few times. The chain links TRBV19 to TRBJ2-1; D is possibly TRBD2 (5 bases). This CDR3 has 13 residues. Trimming shortened V by 10 bases and J by 5 bases, and 15 bases separated the two germline ends. The germline V gene encodes CDR1 LNHDA and CDR2 SQIVND (reference sequence). CDR3 sequence reads: CATTDWFDNEQFF. The CDR3, as DNA: TGTGCCACAACGGACTGGTTTGACAATGAGCAGTTCTTC. Drawing the rest from reference TRBV19 and TRBJ2-1, the complete variable domain is DGGITQSPKYLFRKEGQNVTLSCEQNLNHDAMYWYRQDPGQGLRLIYYSQIVNDFQKGDIAEGYSVSREKKESFPLTVTSAQKNPTAFYLCATTDWFDNEQFFGPGTRLTVL.

This clone came up a few times. The chain employs TRBV9 and TRBJ2-3, with D maybe TRBD1 (6 bases). Looked up from germline, CDR1 is SGDLS and CDR2 is YYNGEE. The CDR3 consists of 15 residues. The ends were cut back, 4 bases at V and 5 bases at J, with 17 bases in the middle. CDR3 DNA: TGTGCCAGCAGCCTATCTTCAGGGGTTGAAGATACGCAGTATTTT. This codes for CASSLSSGVEDTQYF.

This clone is labeled as large. V gene TRBV12-5 combines with J gene TRBJ2-7; D gene unclear. The CDR3 is 12 residues long. V gave up 1 base and J gave up 2 bases, with 3 bases separating them. Germline values: CDR1 LGHNT, CDR2 FRNRAP. For the CDR3, the DNA is TGTGCTAGTGGTTTGGGTGCCTACGAGCAGTACTTC. This encodes CASGLGAYEQYF.